Below, one T cell receptor beta chain is given with its context. The data derive from a study of blood T cell repertoires in COVID-19. The protocol was immunoSEQ multiplex PCR, while the TCRdb copy is restricted to in-frame clones and leaves out a portion. This repertoire shows roughly 210,000 clones, around four fifths found once; its top ten account for about 10%. The V end was cut by 6 bases, the J end by 11 bases, with 28 bases between. The CDR3 runs to 16 residues. Germline V gene lookup returns CDR1 MRHNA and CDR2 SNTAGT. The source of this sequence is an elderly woman with COVID-19, enrolled during active disease. The specimen was peripheral blood. V is TRBV6-4 and J is TRBJ1-1, with D maybe TRBD1 (5 bases). CDR3 nucleotides: TGTGCCAGCAGAAATATATCAGGGTCCGAGAAGCGTGGGGCTTTCTTT. It encodes CASRNISGSEKRGAFF.